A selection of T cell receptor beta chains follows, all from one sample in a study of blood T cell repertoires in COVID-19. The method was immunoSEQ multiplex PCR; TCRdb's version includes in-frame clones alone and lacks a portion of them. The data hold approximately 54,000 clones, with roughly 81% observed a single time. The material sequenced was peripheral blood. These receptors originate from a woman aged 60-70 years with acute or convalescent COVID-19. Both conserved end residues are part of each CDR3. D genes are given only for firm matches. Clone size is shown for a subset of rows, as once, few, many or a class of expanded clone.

CDR3 protein: CATSDLQGDQETQYF; CDR3 DNA: TGTGCCACCAGTGATTTGCAGGGGGACCAAGAGACCCAGTACTTC; clone size: -; D gene: TRBD1; J gene: TRBJ2-5; V gene: TRBV24-1
CDR3 protein: CASTRDSGNTIYF; CDR3 DNA: TGTGCCAGTACCCGAGACTCTGGAAACACCATATATTTT; clone size: -; D gene: -; J gene: TRBJ1-3; V gene: TRBV2
CDR3 protein: CASSPQKKPYNEQFF; CDR3 DNA: TGTGCCAGCAGCCCGCAGAAAAAACCCTACAATGAGCAGTTCTTC; clone size: -; D gene: -; J gene: TRBJ2-1; V gene: TRBV5-5
CDR3 protein: CASSRLAGGDTQYF; CDR3 DNA: TGTGCCAGCAGCAGACTAGCGGGGGGAGATACGCAGTATTTT; clone size: -; D gene: TRBD2; J gene: TRBJ2-3; V gene: TRBV2
CDR3 protein: CASSSLRGPGEKLFF; CDR3 DNA: TGTGCCAGCAGTAGCCTAAGGGGTCCTGGCGAAAAACTGTTTTTT; clone size: -; D gene: -; J gene: TRBJ1-4; V gene: TRBV2
CDR3 protein: CASSDRQRGNTIYF; CDR3 DNA: TGTGCCAGCAGCGATCGACAGAGAGGAAACACCATATATTTT; clone size: -; D gene: -; J gene: TRBJ1-3; V gene: TRBV7-8
CDR3 protein: CASSYSTLGTGELFF; CDR3 DNA: TGTGCCAGCAGTTACTCGACACTAGGTACCGGGGAGCTGTTTTTT; clone size: -; D gene: -; J gene: TRBJ2-2; V gene: TRBV6-5
CDR3 protein: CASSQRPGSLTDTQYF; CDR3 DNA: TGTGCCAGCAGCCAACGCCCGGGTTCGCTGACAGATACGCAGTATTTT; clone size: -; D gene: -; J gene: TRBJ2-3; V gene: TRBV3-1/TRBV3-2
CDR3 protein: CASSDRGKGNTIYF; CDR3 DNA: TGTGCCAGCAGCGACCGAGGGAAAGGAAACACCATATATTTT; clone size: -; D gene: -; J gene: TRBJ1-3; V gene: TRBV9
CDR3 protein: CASGTRGNNGYTF; CDR3 DNA: TGTGCCAGCGGGACCCGGGGGAATAATGGCTACACCTTC; clone size: -; D gene: -; J gene: TRBJ1-2; V gene: TRBV19
CDR3 protein: CASSRYPGQGSRSYGYTF; CDR3 DNA: TGTGCCAGCAGCAGATACCCGGGACAGGGGAGTAGGAGCTATGGCTACACCTTC; clone size: -; D gene: -; J gene: TRBJ1-2; V gene: TRBV21-1
CDR3 protein: CASSQVPTVNTEAFF; CDR3 DNA: TGTGCCAGCAGCCAAGTGCCGACAGTGAACACTGAAGCTTTCTTT; clone size: -; D gene: -; J gene: TRBJ1-1; V gene: TRBV3-1/TRBV3-2
CDR3 protein: CATSLGQANQPQHF; CDR3 DNA: TGTGCCACCAGTCTGGGACAGGCTAATCAGCCCCAGCATTTT; clone size: few; D gene: TRBD1; J gene: TRBJ1-5; V gene: TRBV24-1
CDR3 protein: CASLRGGTDTQYF; CDR3 DNA: TGTGCCAGCCTCAGGGGCGGCACAGATACGCAGTATTTT; clone size: -; D gene: -; J gene: TRBJ2-3; V gene: TRBV2
CDR3 protein: CASSLAREANVLTF; CDR3 DNA: TGTGCCAGCAGCTTAGCGCGGGAGGCCAACGTCCTGACTTTC; clone size: -; D gene: -; J gene: TRBJ2-6; V gene: TRBV7-2
CDR3 protein: CASTTFQGGPPLF; CDR3 DNA: TGTGCCAGCACCACATTCCAAGGGGGCCCTCCGTTATTC; clone size: -; D gene: TRBD1; J gene: TRBJ2-7; V gene: TRBV7-2
CDR3 protein: CASSSLGGTTGELFF; CDR3 DNA: TGTGCCAGCAGTTCTCTTGGAGGGACCACCGGGGAGCTGTTTTTT; clone size: -; D gene: -; J gene: TRBJ2-2; V gene: TRBV28
CDR3 protein: CASSLQGLSNQPQHF; CDR3 DNA: TGCGCCAGCAGCTTACAGGGGTTGAGCAATCAGCCCCAGCATTTT; clone size: -; D gene: TRBD1; J gene: TRBJ1-5; V gene: TRBV4-1
CDR3 protein: CASSGTLSGRAGGEQFF; CDR3 DNA: TGTGCCAGCAGTGGGACCCTTAGCGGGAGGGCCGGTGGTGAGCAGTTCTTC; clone size: -; D gene: TRBD2; J gene: TRBJ2-1; V gene: TRBV6-1
CDR3 protein: CASSKPGGFSYEQYF; CDR3 DNA: TGTGCCAGCAGCAAACCGGGGGGGTTCTCCTACGAGCAGTACTTC; clone size: many; D gene: TRBD2; J gene: TRBJ2-7; V gene: TRBV3-1/TRBV3-2
CDR3 protein: CASSFDRGITEAFF; CDR3 DNA: TGCGCCAGCAGCTTCGACAGGGGAATCACTGAAGCTTTCTTT; clone size: -; D gene: TRBD1; J gene: TRBJ1-1; V gene: TRBV5-1
CDR3 protein: CASSPGQRSRNQPQHF; CDR3 DNA: TGCGCCAGCAGCCCGGGACAACGATCCCGCAATCAGCCCCAGCATTTT; clone size: once; D gene: -; J gene: TRBJ1-5; V gene: TRBV5-1
CDR3 protein: CASGELFSNTGELFF; CDR3 DNA: TGCGCCAGCGGTGAACTGTTCTCGAACACCGGGGAGCTGTTTTTT; clone size: -; D gene: -; J gene: TRBJ2-2; V gene: TRBV5-1
CDR3 protein: CASSRKGDFLTGELFF; CDR3 DNA: TGTGCCAGCAGCAGGAAAGGGGACTTTCTTACCGGGGAGCTGTTTTTT; clone size: -; D gene: -; J gene: TRBJ2-2; V gene: TRBV21-1
CDR3 protein: CASSLAGGHEQYF; CDR3 DNA: TGTGCCAGCAGCCTCGCGGGGGGGCACGAGCAGTACTTC; clone size: -; D gene: TRBD2; J gene: TRBJ2-7; V gene: TRBV3-1/TRBV3-2
CDR3 protein: CASSPTGNQPQHF; CDR3 DNA: TGTGCCAGCAGTCCTACAGGGAATCAGCCCCAGCATTTT; clone size: -; D gene: -; J gene: TRBJ1-5; V gene: TRBV6-5